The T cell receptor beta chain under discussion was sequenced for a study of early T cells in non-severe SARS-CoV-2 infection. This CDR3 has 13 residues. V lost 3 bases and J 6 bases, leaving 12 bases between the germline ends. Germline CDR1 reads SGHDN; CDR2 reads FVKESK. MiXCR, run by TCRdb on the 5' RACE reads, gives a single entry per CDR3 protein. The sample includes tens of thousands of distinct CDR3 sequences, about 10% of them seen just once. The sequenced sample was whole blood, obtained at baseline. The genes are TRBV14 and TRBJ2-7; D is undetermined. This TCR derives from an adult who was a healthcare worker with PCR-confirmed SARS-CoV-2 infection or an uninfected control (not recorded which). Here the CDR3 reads CASSQRPAGEQYF. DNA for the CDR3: TGTGCCAGCAGCCAGCGCCCTGCCGGCGAGCAGTACTTC.